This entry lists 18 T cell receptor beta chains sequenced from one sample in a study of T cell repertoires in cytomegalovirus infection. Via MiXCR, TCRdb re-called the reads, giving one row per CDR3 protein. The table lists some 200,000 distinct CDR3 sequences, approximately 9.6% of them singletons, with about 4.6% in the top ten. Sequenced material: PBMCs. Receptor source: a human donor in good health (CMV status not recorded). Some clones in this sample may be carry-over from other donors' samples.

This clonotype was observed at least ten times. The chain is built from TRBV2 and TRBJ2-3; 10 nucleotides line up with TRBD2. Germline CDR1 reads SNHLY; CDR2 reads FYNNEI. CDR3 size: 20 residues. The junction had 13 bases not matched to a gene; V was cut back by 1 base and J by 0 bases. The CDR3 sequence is CASSEVGIAGGAFSTDTQYF. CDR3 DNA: TGTGCCAGCAGTGAAGTCGGAATAGCGGGGGGAGCCTTTAGCACAGATACGCAGTATTTT.

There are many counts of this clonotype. The CDR3 loop reads CASSLDRLAAEQFF. Written as DNA, the CDR3 is TGTGCCAGCAGTTTAGACCGCCTAGCGGCCGAGCAGTTCTTC. J is TRBJ2-1 and V is TRBV27; TRBD2 matches at 7 bases. The CDR3 has 14 residues. CDR1 is MNHEY, CDR2 SMNVEV, per germline (reference sequence). The ends lost 2 bases at V and 10 bases at J; junction bases unmatched: 8.

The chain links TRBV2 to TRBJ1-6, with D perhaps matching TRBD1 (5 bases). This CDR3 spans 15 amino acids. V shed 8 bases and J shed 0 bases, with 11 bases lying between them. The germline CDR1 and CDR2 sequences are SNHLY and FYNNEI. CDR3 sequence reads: CASGGDVSYNSPLHF. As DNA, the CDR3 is TGTGCCAGCGGGGGAGATGTCTCCTATAATTCACCCCTCCACTTT.

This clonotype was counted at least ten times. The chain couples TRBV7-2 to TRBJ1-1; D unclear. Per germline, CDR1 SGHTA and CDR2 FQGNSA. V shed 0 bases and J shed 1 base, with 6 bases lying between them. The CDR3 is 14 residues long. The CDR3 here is CASSLAMGNTEAFF. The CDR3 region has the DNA TGTGCCAGCAGCTTAGCAATGGGGAACACTGAAGCTTTCTTT.

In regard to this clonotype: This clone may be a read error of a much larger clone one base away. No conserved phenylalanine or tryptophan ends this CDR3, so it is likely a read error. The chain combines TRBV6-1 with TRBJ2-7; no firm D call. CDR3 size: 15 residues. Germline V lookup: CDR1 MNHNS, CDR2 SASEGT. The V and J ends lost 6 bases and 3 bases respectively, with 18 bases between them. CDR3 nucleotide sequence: TGTGCCAGCAGACCAGTGCCTACTATTCTCTACGAGCAGTACTGC. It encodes CASRPVPTILYEQYC.

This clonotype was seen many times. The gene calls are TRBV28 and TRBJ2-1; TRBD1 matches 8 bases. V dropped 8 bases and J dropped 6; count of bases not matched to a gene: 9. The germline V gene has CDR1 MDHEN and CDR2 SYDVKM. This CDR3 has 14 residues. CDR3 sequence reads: CASGSQGALNEQFF. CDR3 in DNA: TGTGCCAGCGGGTCTCAGGGGGCGCTCAATGAGCAGTTCTTC.

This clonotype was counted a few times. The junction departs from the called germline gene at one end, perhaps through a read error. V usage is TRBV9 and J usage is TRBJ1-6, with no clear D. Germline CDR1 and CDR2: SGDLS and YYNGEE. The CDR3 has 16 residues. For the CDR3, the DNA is TGTGTCAGCAGCGCGATGGGGAGCTCCTATAATTCACCCCTCCACTTT. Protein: CVSSAMGSSYNSPLHF.

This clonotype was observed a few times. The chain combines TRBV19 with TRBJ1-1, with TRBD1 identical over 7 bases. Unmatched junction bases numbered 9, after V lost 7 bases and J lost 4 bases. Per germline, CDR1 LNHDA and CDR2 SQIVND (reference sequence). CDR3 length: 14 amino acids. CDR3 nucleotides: TGTGCCAGTACTCGAGACAGGGCTGGCACTGAAGCTTTCTTT. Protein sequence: CASTRDRAGTEAFF.

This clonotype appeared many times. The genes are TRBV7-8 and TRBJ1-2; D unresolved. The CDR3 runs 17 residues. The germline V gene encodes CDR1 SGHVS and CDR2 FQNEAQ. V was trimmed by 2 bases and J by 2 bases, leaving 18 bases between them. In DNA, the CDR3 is TGTGCCAGCAGCTTAAAAGGGATTGGACCGTTGAACTATGGCTACACCTTC. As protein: CASSLKGIGPLNYGYTF.

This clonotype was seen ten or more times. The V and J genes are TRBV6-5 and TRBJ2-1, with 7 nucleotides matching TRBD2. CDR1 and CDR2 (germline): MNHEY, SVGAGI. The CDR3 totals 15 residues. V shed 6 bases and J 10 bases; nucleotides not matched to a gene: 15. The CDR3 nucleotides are TGTGCCAGCAGCTCGGTAGCGGGCCCGGGCTGGGAGCAGTTCTTC. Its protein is CASSSVAGPGWEQFF.

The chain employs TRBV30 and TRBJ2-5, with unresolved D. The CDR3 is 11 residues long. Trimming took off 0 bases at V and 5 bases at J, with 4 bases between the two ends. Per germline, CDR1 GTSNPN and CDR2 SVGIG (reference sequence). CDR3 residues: CAWSVVETQYF. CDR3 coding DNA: TGTGCCTGGAGTGTAGTGGAGACCCAGTACTTC.

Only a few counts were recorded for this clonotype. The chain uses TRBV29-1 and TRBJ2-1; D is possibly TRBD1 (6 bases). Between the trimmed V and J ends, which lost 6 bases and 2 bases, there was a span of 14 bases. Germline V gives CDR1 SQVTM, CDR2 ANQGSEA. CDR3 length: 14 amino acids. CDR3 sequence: CSVHMDSPYNEQFF. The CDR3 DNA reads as TGCAGCGTGCATATGGACAGCCCCTACAATGAGCAGTTCTTC.

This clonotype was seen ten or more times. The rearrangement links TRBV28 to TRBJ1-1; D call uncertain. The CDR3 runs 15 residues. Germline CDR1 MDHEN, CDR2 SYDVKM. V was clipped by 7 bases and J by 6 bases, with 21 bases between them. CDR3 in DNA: TGTGCCAGCATGAGTATGCGGACCGCCTTGGCTGAAGCTTTCTTT. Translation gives CASMSMRTALAEAFF.

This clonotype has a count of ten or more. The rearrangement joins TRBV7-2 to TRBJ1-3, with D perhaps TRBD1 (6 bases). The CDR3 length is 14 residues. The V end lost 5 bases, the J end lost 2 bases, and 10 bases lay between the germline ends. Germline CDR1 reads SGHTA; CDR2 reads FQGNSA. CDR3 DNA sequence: TGTGCCAGCAGCCACAGGGTGGCTGGAAACACCATATATTTT. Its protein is CASSHRVAGNTIYF.

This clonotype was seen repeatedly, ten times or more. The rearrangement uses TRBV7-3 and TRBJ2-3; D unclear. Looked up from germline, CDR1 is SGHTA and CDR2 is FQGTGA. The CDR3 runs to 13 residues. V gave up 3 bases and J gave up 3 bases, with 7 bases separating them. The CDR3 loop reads CASSFTQTDTQYF. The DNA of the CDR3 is TGTGCCAGCAGCTTCACCCAAACAGATACGCAGTATTTT.

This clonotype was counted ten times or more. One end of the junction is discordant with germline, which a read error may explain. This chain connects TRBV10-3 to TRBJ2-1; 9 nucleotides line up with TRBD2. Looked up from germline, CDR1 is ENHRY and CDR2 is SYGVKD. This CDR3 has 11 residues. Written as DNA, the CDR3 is TGTGCCATCAGCGACGGGACTAGCTCTGTCTTC. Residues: CAISDGTSSVF.

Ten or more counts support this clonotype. CDR3 region: CASSLTDTQYF. CDR3 bases: TGTGCCAGCAGCTTAACAGATACGCAGTATTTT. The chain carries TRBV7-2 and TRBJ2-3; D is unresolved. V was pared by 2 bases and J by 3 bases, with 0 bases between. The length of the CDR3 is 11 residues. Germline CDR1 SGHTA, CDR2 FQGNSA.

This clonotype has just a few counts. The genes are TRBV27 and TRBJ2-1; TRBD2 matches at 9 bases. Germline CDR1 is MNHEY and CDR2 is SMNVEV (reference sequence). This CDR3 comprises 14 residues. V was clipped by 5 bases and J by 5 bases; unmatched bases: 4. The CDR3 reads CASSPRGGNNEQFF. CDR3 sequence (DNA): TGTGCCAGCAGTCCGCGGGGGGGCAACAATGAGCAGTTCTTC.